The table lists the clone carrying this T cell receptor (beta chain) with many counts. Its antigen is undetermined. Patients underwent thyroid surgery, and none had received any treatment before it. Trimming stripped 0 bases from V and 2 bases from J, with 8 bases between. Germline V lookup: CDR1 SNHLY, CDR2 FYNNEI. The CDR3 is made up of 15 amino acids. Original processing methods: The study built a papillary thyroid cancer distant-metastasis classifier from CDR3 differences across clinicopathological groups. TCRdb re-called clones via MiXCR from the PCR reads. The V and J calls follow TCRdb's processing rather than the paper's. This repertoire shows roughly 30,000 clones, 30% found once; its top ten account for approximately 31%. The sample is drawn from a study of metastatic and nonmetastatic thyroid tumors. Study in general: Repertoire comparisons spanned blood and tumor or nodule tissue from malignant and benign thyroid patients. Study-wide results and caveats: Benign nodules were reported to have significantly lower TCR beta diversity than malignant thyroid tumors, in blood and tumor.

The rearrangement joins TRBV2 to TRBJ1-5; D is ambiguous. Sequencing was carried out using blood. The origin of this receptor is a female donor with papillary thyroid cancer or a benign thyroid nodule (not recorded which). Some clones in this sample may be carry-over from other donors' samples. CDR3 protein: CASSEAGIGNQPQHF. DNA for the CDR3: TGTGCCAGCAGTGAAGCGGGGATTGGCAATCAGCCCCAGCATTTT.